This TCR beta chain was sequenced in a study of T cell responses to AZD1222 COVID-19 vaccine. Overall study context: Pooling covered second doses at about 4 or about 12 weeks. Study observations and caveats: In all cases, repertoires were sampled only after the peak T cell response. Increased Spike-specific TCR breadth and depth were observed after two AZD1222 doses.

Method: immunoSEQ multiplex PCR; TCRdb's copy keeps in-frame clones and lacks some. Among about 130,000 clones, around 90% were seen once, and the ten largest hold about 3.7%. Of note for this clone: Its antigen is unidentified.

CDR3 length: 15 residues. V shed 3 bases and J shed 0 bases, with 9 bases lying between them. The germline V gene has CDR1 KGHSH and CDR2 LQKENI. The clonotype comes from an adult in good health. This chain joins TRBV18 and TRBJ1-3; D uncertain. This specimen consisted of peripheral blood, obtained on day 0 of AZD1222 vaccination. DNA for the CDR3: TGTGCCAGCTCACCGAGAGGCATCTCTGGAAACACCATATATTTT. Translation gives CASSPRGISGNTIYF.